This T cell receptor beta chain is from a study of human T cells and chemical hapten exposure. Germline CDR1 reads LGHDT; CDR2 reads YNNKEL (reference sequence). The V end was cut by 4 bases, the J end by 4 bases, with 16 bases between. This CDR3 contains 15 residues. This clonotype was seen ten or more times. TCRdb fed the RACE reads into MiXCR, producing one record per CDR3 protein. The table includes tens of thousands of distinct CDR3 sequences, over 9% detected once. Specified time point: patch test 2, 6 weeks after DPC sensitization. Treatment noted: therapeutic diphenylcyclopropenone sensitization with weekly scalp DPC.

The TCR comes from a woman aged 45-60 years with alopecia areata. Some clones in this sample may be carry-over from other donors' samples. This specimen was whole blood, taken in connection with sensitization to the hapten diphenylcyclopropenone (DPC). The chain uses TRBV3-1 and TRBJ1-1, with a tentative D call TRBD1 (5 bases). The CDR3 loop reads CASSPRAQGSTEAFF. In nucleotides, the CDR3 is TGTGCCAGCAGCCCCAGAGCCCAGGGAAGCACTGAAGCTTTCTTT.